The 20 T cell receptor beta chains reported below all come from one sample, sequenced in a study of metastatic and nonmetastatic thyroid tumors. With MiXCR, TCRdb reprocessed the PCR reads. Among tens of thousands of clones, less than 20% were seen once, and the ten largest hold 25% to 30%. The entire patient cohort was treatment-naive prior to thyroid surgery. Sequenced: blood. These receptors were obtained from a female donor with papillary thyroid cancer or a benign thyroid nodule (not recorded which). Some clones in this sample may be carry-over from other donors' samples.

The genes are TRBV6-2 or TRBV6-3 and TRBJ1-2; maybe TRBD1 (5 bases). The CDR3 has 15 amino acids. V lost 5 bases and J 4 bases, leaving 17 bases between the germline ends. The germline V gene has CDR1 MNHEY and CDR2 SVGEGT. The CDR3 is CASSQGDTKIYGYTF. As DNA, the CDR3 is TGTGCCAGCAGTCAGGGAGACACGAAGATCTATGGCTACACCTTC.

The sample holds many counts of this clone. CDR3 sequence (DNA): TGTGCCTGGAGTGTTCAGTACCAAGAGACCCAGTACTTC. It is translated as CAWSVQYQETQYF. The gene calls are TRBV30 and TRBJ2-5; D not resolved. The germline V and J ends were trimmed by 0 bases and 0 bases, with 5 bases remaining between them. This CDR3 has 13 residues. Germline loops: CDR1 GTSNPN, CDR2 SVGIG (reference sequence).

This clone has at least ten counts. Other DNA sequences in this specimen translate into the identical CDR3. V gene TRBV7-3 combines with J gene TRBJ2-6; no definite D call. The CDR3 totals 17 residues. V dropped 5 bases and J dropped 6 bases, with 20 bases sitting between them. Germline lookup yields CDR1 SGHTA and CDR2 FQGTGA. Here the CDR3 reads CASSLPGPASEANVLTF. CDR3 nucleotide sequence: TGTGCCAGCAGCCTACCAGGACCTGCCAGCGAGGCCAACGTCCTGACTTTC. The full variable domain, completed using reference TRBV7-3 and TRBJ2-6, is GAGVSQTPSNKVTEKGKYVELRCDPISGHTALYWYRQSLGQGPEFLIYFQGTGAADDSGLPNDRFFAVRPEGSVSTLKIQRTERGDSAVYLCASSLPGPASEANVLTFGAGSRLTVL.

This clone was observed a few times. The junction and the germline gene differ at one end; a read error may be behind it. This chain links TRBV10-3 with TRBJ2-6; possible D gene TRBD1, 6 bases. Germline V CDR1 and CDR2: ENHRY, SYGVKD. The CDR3 consists of 15 residues. The CDR3, as DNA: TGTGCCATCAGAACAGGGTACTCTGTGGCCAACGTCCTGACTTTC. It is translated as CAIRTGYSVANVLTF.

The chain recombines TRBV4-2 with TRBJ2-5; D not certain. The CDR3 has 13 amino acids. The V gene lost 0 bases and the J gene lost 4 bases, with 6 bases spanning the gap. Looked up from germline, CDR1 is LGHNA and CDR2 is YNFKEQ. The CDR3 DNA is TGTGCCAGCAGCCAAGATCGTTCAGAGACCCAGTACTTC. This gives the protein CASSQDRSETQYF.

This clone was seen a few times. Other nucleotide sequences from this sample produce the same CDR3. The chain joins TRBV6-1 to TRBJ2-1; 9 bases match TRBD2. Germline V gene data show CDR1 as MNHNS and CDR2 as SASEGT. With 1 base clipped from V and 4 bases from J, the junction kept 2 bases outside the gene matches. The CDR3 has 15 amino acids. CDR3 residues: CASSEEAGGYNEQFF. DNA of the CDR3: TGTGCCAGCAGTGAAGAAGCGGGGGGATACAATGAGCAGTTCTTC.

There are a few counts of this clone. This rearrangement joins TRBV9 to TRBJ2-5; TRBD2 matches at 8 bases. With V trimmed by 2 bases and J by 4 bases, 10 bases remained unmatched. Germline V gene sequence: CDR1 SGDLS, CDR2 YYNGEE. This CDR3 has 16 amino acids. Here the CDR3 reads CASSVQYVAGRETQYF. Written as DNA, the CDR3 is TGTGCCAGCAGCGTTCAGTACGTAGCGGGAAGAGAGACCCAGTACTTC.

Many counts were recorded for this clone. The chain uses TRBV4-2 and TRBJ1-5; a possible D gene is TRBD1 (6 bases). CDR1 and CDR2 from the germline V gene are LGHNA and YNFKEQ. The CDR3 loop spans 15 amino acids. V lost 0 bases to trimming and J lost 3 bases, with 9 bases between them. DNA of the CDR3: TGTGCCAGCAGCCAAGAACGGGACAACAATCAGCCCCAGCATTTT. As protein: CASSQERDNNQPQHF.

This clone was seen a few times. A much larger clone is a single base away; this may be a read error. The gene calls are TRBV29-1 and TRBJ1-1; TRBD1 is a possible D gene (6 bases). CDR3 length equals 13 residues. Germline V gives CDR1 SQVTM, CDR2 ANQGSEA. The CDR3 region is CSVGGGGETEALF. The DNA for the CDR3 is TGCAGCGTCGGGGGCGGGGGTGAAACTGAAGCTCTCTTT. The full variable domain, completed using reference TRBV29-1 and TRBJ1-1, is SAVISQKPSRDICQRGTSLTIQCQVDSQVTMMFWYRQQPGQSLTLIATANQGSEATYESGFVIDKFPISRPNLTFSTLTVSNMSPEDSSIYLCSVGGGGETEALFGQGTRLTVV.

In its sample, this clone was seen many times. CDR3 sequence: CATSELNRGQETQYF. The CDR3 nucleotides are TGTGCCACCAGTGAATTGAACAGGGGGCAAGAGACCCAGTACTTC. The chain carries TRBV24-1 and TRBJ2-5; TRBD1 matches 8 bases. CDR1 is KGHDR, CDR2 SFDVKD, per germline. V shed 4 bases, J shed 2 bases, and the junction held 5 bases outside the gene matches. There are 15 residues in the CDR3.

This clone was seen repeatedly, ten times or more. The CDR3 DNA is TGCGCCAGCAGCTTGGTCCAGGGGAATCGTAGGGAGACCCAGTACTTC. Encoded protein: CASSLVQGNRRETQYF. This chain joins TRBV5-1 and TRBJ2-5, with D possibly matching TRBD1 (6 bases). The CDR3 loop spans 16 amino acids. Germline CDR1 is SGHRS and CDR2 is YFSETQ. V was cut by 0 bases and J by 5 bases, with 17 bases left in between.

In its sample, this clone was seen many times. The chain links TRBV4-2 to TRBJ1-5; weak D call: TRBD1 (6 bases). The germline V gene has CDR1 LGHNA and CDR2 YNFKEQ. CDR3 length: 17 amino acids. V lost 4 bases, J lost 2 bases, and 18 bases lay in between. The CDR3 is CASSPLGRGSGNQPQHF. For the CDR3, the DNA is TGTGCCAGCAGCCCCTTGGGCAGGGGTTCGGGCAATCAGCCCCAGCATTTT.

The sample holds many counts of this clone. J is TRBJ2-6 and V is TRBV12-3 or TRBV12-4; D is ambiguous. This CDR3 has 18 residues. V dropped 2 bases and J dropped 0 bases, with 14 bases sitting between them. CDR3 protein: CASSLRSAAFSGANVLTF. The CDR3 DNA reads as TGTGCCAGCAGTTTAAGATCGGCAGCGTTCTCTGGGGCCAACGTCCTGACTTTC.

In this sample, this clone turned up many times. The gene calls are TRBV18 and TRBJ2-7; D uncertain. CDR1 is KGHSH, CDR2 LQKENI, per germline. Trimming removed 2 bases at V and 3 bases at J, with 5 bases between. The CDR3 is made up of 12 amino acids. The DNA of the CDR3 is TGTGCCAGCTCACCAGTTAACTACGAGCAGTACTTC. It encodes CASSPVNYEQYF.

By sample fraction, this clone is medium-sized. DNA for the CDR3: TGTGCCAGCTCTAACGCCGGGACACCCTATGGCTACACCTTC. It translates to CASSNAGTPYGYTF. V and J are TRBV27 and TRBJ1-2; D is perhaps TRBD1 (6 bases). The CDR3 covers 14 residues. V lost 8 bases to trimming and J lost 4 bases, with 17 bases between them. Germline CDR1 is MNHEY and CDR2 is SMNVEV (reference sequence).

The chain is built from TRBV6-1 and TRBJ2-7; no clear D. Trimming took 5 bases from V and 3 from J, leaving 5 bases between them. The CDR3 runs 11 residues. Germline V gene lookup returns CDR1 MNHNS and CDR2 SASEGT. This CDR3 reads CASSLHYEQYF. The CDR3 DNA sequence: TGTGCCAGCAGTCTTCACTACGAGCAGTACTTC.

In its sample, this clone was seen a few times. A much larger clone differs from this one at a single base, so this may be a read error. The V call is TRBV5-4, the J call TRBJ2-1; 8 bases are a match to TRBD2. CDR3 length: 16 amino acids. CDR1 and CDR2 (germline): SGHNT, YYREEE (reference sequence). The CDR3 region has the DNA TGTGCCAGCAGCTTGGCCGGGGCTAGCGGGCGCAATGAGCATTTCTTC. This gives the protein CASSLAGASGRNEHFF.

This clone came up once. This may be a read error, as it is one base from a much larger clone. Other DNA sequences from this sample encode an identical CDR3 as well. The chain links TRBV5-1 to TRBJ1-1; D gene ambiguous. Between the trimmed V and J ends, which lost 7 bases and 3 bases, there was a span of 7 bases. The CDR3 is 11 amino acids. Germline-derived CDR1 and CDR2 are SGHRS and YFSETQ. As DNA, the CDR3 is TGCGCCAGCGGTGGTGACACTGAAGCTTTCTTT. It encodes CASGGDTEAFF.

This clone was recorded at least ten times. The chain employs TRBV12-3 or TRBV12-4 and TRBJ1-3, with D uncertain. The CDR3 sequence is 14 residues long. V was pared by 7 bases and J by 5 bases, with 15 bases between. Here the CDR3 DNA reads TGTGCCAGCACTTCAACCTTCACGAGAAACACCATATATTTT. Translation: CASTSTFTRNTIYF.

This clone was counted at least ten times. This chain connects TRBV15 to TRBJ1-5; the D gene is possibly TRBD1 (6 bases). CDR3 length: 15 residues. V lost 4 bases and J 3 bases, leaving 13 bases between the germline ends. The germline V gene has CDR1 LNHNV and CDR2 YYDKDF (reference sequence). For the CDR3, the DNA is TGTGCCACCAGCACAAGACAGGTCGACAATCAGCCCCAGCATTTT. Amino acids: CATSTRQVDNQPQHF.